These 26 T cell receptor beta chains came from one sample sequenced in a study of radiotherapy plus CTLA-4 blockade in lung cancer. The repertoire was sequenced with immunoSEQ multiplex PCR; TCRdb's copy has only in-frame clones and lacks some. Among 75,000 to 100,000 clones listed, around 79% were seen once. The sample was peripheral blood, taken from a patient treated with radiotherapy plus ipilimumab. These receptors were obtained from a human donor with non-small cell lung cancer who had a partial response to radiotherapy plus ipilimumab. Some clones in this sample may be carry-over from other donors' samples.

The chain links TRBV23-1 to TRBJ1-2; D is uncertain. TRBV23-1 has ORF status, its function being uncertain. This CDR3 is built from 20 residues. Trimming cost V 2 bases and J 0 bases, with 25 bases left between them. The CDR3 DNA is TGCGCCAGCAGTCAAAGGTACAGCCTATCCCCCCCCCACCCTAACTATGGCTACACCTTC. This encodes CASSQRYSLSPPHPNYGYTF.

V and J are TRBV5-6 and TRBJ2-5, with 7 bases lining up with TRBD2. The length of the CDR3 is 13 residues. CDR1 and CDR2 (germline): SGHDT, YYEEEE. V trimming: 4 bases; J trimming: 5 bases; junction bases outside the gene matches: 5. CDR3 residues: CASSPTSLETQYF. CDR3 nucleotide sequence: TGTGCCAGCAGCCCGACTAGCTTGGAGACCCAGTACTTC.

This rearrangement joins TRBV5-6 to TRBJ2-2; D not resolved. Per germline, CDR1 SGHDT and CDR2 YYEEEE. The CDR3 sequence is 14 residues long. Trimming took 0 bases from V and 5 from J, leaving 8 bases between them. CDR3 DNA: TGTGCCAGCAGCTTGGCCGTGGAGACCGGGGAGCTGTTTTTT. Amino acids: CASSLAVETGELFF. Filled out from reference TRBV5-6 and TRBJ2-2, the complete variable domain reads DAGVTQSPTHLIKTRGQQVTLRCSPKSGHDTVSWYQQALGQGPQFIFQYYEEEERQRGNFPDRFSGHQFPNYSSELNVNALLLGDSALYLCASSLAVETGELFFGEGSRLTVL.

This clone was recorded a few times. V and J are TRBV4-2 and TRBJ1-5; maybe TRBD1 (5 bases). The CDR3 is 15 amino acids. V was pared by 0 bases and J by 3 bases, with 9 bases between. Germline V gives CDR1 LGHNA, CDR2 YNFKEQ. The CDR3 sequence is CASSQELQVNQPQHF. CDR3 coding DNA: TGTGCCAGCAGCCAAGAGTTACAGGTCAATCAGCCCCAGCATTTT.

The chain recombines TRBV4-3 with TRBJ2-5, with TRBD1 matching 10 bases. The V and J ends lost 4 bases and 5 bases, in that order; junction bases with no gene match: 7. The CDR3 totals 15 residues. Per the germline V gene, CDR1 is LGHNA and CDR2 is YSLEER. CDR3: CASSRGQGFRETQYF. The CDR3 DNA reads as TGCGCCAGCAGCCGGGGACAGGGGTTTCGGGAGACCCAGTACTTC.

In this sample, this clone turned up once. This sequence joins TRBV6-5 and TRBJ2-1, with D possibly TRBD2 on 5 matching bases. Germline CDR1 is MNHEY and CDR2 is SVGAGI. Trimming removed 0 bases at V and 1 base at J, with 10 bases between. The CDR3 runs to 16 residues. The CDR3 reads CASSYSVARSYNEQFF. In DNA form, the CDR3 reads TGTGCCAGCAGTTACTCAGTAGCGAGATCCTACAATGAGCAGTTCTTC.

V is TRBV5-1 and J is TRBJ2-5; TRBD1 might be the D (6 bases). Germline values: CDR1 SGHRS, CDR2 YFSETQ. Trimming took 0 bases from V and 2 from J, leaving 8 bases between them. The CDR3 totals 14 residues. This CDR3 reads CASSLGQVQETQYF. The DNA of the CDR3 is TGCGCCAGCAGCTTGGGACAGGTACAAGAGACCCAGTACTTC.

This chain uses TRBV19 with TRBJ2-5, with TRBD2 identical over 11 bases. With V trimmed by 4 bases and J by 5 bases, 12 bases remained unmatched. This CDR3 has 17 residues. The germline gives CDR1 LNHDA, CDR2 SQIVND (reference sequence). CDR3 in DNA: TGTGCCAGTAGTAACGGATTAGCGGGGGGGCGATATGAGACCCAGTACTTC. Translated: CASSNGLAGGRYETQYF.

J is TRBJ2-2 and V is TRBV10-3; 7 nucleotides match TRBD2. Trimming took 9 bases from V and 0 from J; bases not matched to a gene: 4. The CDR3 is 14 residues long. Germline V gives CDR1 ENHRY, CDR2 SYGVKD. The CDR3 here is CAMRSGANTGELFF. CDR3 nucleotide sequence: TGTGCCATGCGAAGCGGGGCGAACACCGGGGAGCTGTTTTTT.

As DNA, the CDR3 is TGTGCCAGCGCTCAGGAGGGGTTAAAAGAGACCCAGTACTTC. This translates into CASAQEGLKETQYF. The chain employs TRBV6-6 and TRBJ2-5; D might be TRBD2 (6 bases). This CDR3 contains 14 residues. CDR1 is MNHNY, CDR2 SVGAGI, per germline (reference sequence). V was cut by 8 bases and J by 3 bases, with 16 bases left in between.

The rearrangement uses TRBV11-3 and TRBJ1-1; possible D gene TRBD1, 5 bases. Germline CDR1 and CDR2: SGHNT and YENEEA. Trimming took 0 bases from V and 2 from J, leaving 13 bases between them. The CDR3 has 16 amino acids. CDR3 loop: CASSLDGGGFNTEAFF. DNA for the CDR3: TGTGCCAGCAGCTTAGACGGGGGGGGTTTCAACACTGAAGCTTTCTTT.

The table lists this clone with a count of one. CDR3 amino acids: CASSLRQAGANVLTF. In nucleotides, the CDR3 is TGTGCCAGCAGTCTACGACAGGCTGGGGCCAACGTCCTGACTTTC. J is TRBJ2-6 and V is TRBV6-1; weak D call: TRBD1 (6 bases). V was cut by 5 bases and J by 2 bases, with 10 bases left in between. This CDR3 spans 15 amino acids. Germline assignment: CDR1 MNHNS and CDR2 SASEGT.

The rearrangement uses TRBV6-5 and TRBJ2-7; TRBD2 agrees at 10 bases. The CDR3 consists of 14 residues. The germline V gene has CDR1 MNHEY and CDR2 SVGAGI. Trimming took 5 bases from V and 4 from J; bases not matched to a gene: 5. The CDR3 spells CASSESGREYEQYF. The CDR3 DNA reads as TGTGCCAGCAGTGAAAGCGGGAGGGAATACGAGCAGTACTTC.

J is TRBJ2-7 and V is TRBV6-5, with 10 nucleotides matching TRBD2. After removal of 5 bases from V and 5 bases from J, the junction contained 6 bases not matched to a gene. The CDR3 has 14 amino acids. The germline V gene encodes CDR1 MNHEY and CDR2 SVGAGI. The CDR3 DNA reads as TGTGCCAGCAGTCCTAGCGGGAGAGGAAACGAGCAGTACTTC. Its translation: CASSPSGRGNEQYF.

A few counts support this clone. CDR3 sequence: CASSKKGGNSGNTEAFF. The CDR3, as DNA: TGTGCCAGCAGCAAAAAAGGGGGTAATAGTGGGAACACTGAAGCTTTCTTT. The chain carries TRBV21-1 and TRBJ1-1; whether TRBD1, the table's D call, matches the DNA was not checked. TRBV21-1 is a recognized pseudogene. The CDR3 sequence is 17 residues long.

This clone appeared a few times. V and J are TRBV7-9 and TRBJ2-2, with D possibly matching TRBD1 (6 bases). V was cut by 5 bases and J by 7 bases, with 17 bases left in between. The V gene's germline CDR1 is SEHNR and CDR2 FQNEAQ (reference sequence). The CDR3 is 15 residues long. This chain's CDR3 is CASSPSTGPLGELFF. The CDR3 nucleotides are TGTGCCAGCAGCCCGAGTACAGGGCCCCTCGGGGAGCTGTTTTTT.

V usage is TRBV7-3 and J usage is TRBJ1-1; no clear D gene. The germline V and J ends were trimmed by 3 bases and 1 base, with 6 bases remaining between them. CDR1 is SGHTA and CDR2 is FQGTGA in the germline V gene. This CDR3 region has 13 residues. DNA for the CDR3: TGTGCCAGCAGCTTCGCGAAGAACACTGAAGCTTTCTTT. It is translated as CASSFAKNTEAFF.

This rearrangement joins TRBV25-1 to TRBJ2-3, with D unclear. V was clipped by 4 bases and J by 2 bases, with 10 bases between them. The CDR3 sequence is 14 residues long. Germline V gives CDR1 MGHDK, CDR2 SYGVNS. CDR3 DNA: TGTGCCAGCAGTGGGGCGATTTACACAGATACGCAGTATTTT. The encoded protein is CASSGAIYTDTQYF. Combining the CDR3 with reference TRBV25-1 and TRBJ2-3 gives the whole variable domain EADIYQTPRYLVIGTGKKITLECSQTMGHDKMYWYQQDPGMELHLIHYSYGVNSTEKGDLSSESTVSRIRTEHFPLTLESARPSHTSQYLCASSGAIYTDTQYFGPGTRLTVL.

J is TRBJ2-5 and V is TRBV7-2; TRBD2 agrees at 7 bases. V gave up 5 bases and J gave up 1 base; unmatched junction bases: 4. The CDR3 sequence is 14 residues long. Looked up from germline, CDR1 is SGHTA and CDR2 is FQGNSA. For the CDR3, the DNA is TGTGCCAGCAGCAGAGGGACTATCCAAGAGACCCAGTACTTC. Protein sequence: CASSRGTIQETQYF.

This clone has a single count. V is TRBV11-2 and J is TRBJ2-1; 15 bases agree with TRBD2. V lost 6 bases to trimming and J lost 8 bases; unmatched junction nucleotides: 2. Germline V gives CDR1 SGHAT, CDR2 FQNNGV. CDR3 size: 14 residues. The CDR3 spells CASRGLAGGYEQFF. In DNA form, the CDR3 reads TGTGCCAGCAGGGGACTAGCGGGAGGCTATGAGCAGTTCTTC.

This clone was seen a handful of times. The chain employs TRBV7-3 and TRBJ1-2, with 10 bases aligning to TRBD1. V gave up 1 base and J gave up 7 bases; unmatched junction bases: 3. The CDR3 has 14 amino acids. Looked up from germline, CDR1 is SGHTA and CDR2 is FQGTGA. DNA of the CDR3: TGTGCCAGCAGCTTAAGCGGGACAGGGGTTGGCTACACCTTC. This translates into CASSLSGTGVGYTF.

The CDR3 spells CASSTEETQYF. The CDR3 bases are TGTGCCAGCAGCACAGAGGAGACCCAGTACTTC. The chain combines TRBV7-2 with TRBJ2-5; no clear D gene. The germline V gene encodes CDR1 SGHTA and CDR2 FQGNSA. The CDR3 has 11 amino acids. V was pared by 5 bases and J by 5 bases, with 6 bases between.

The chain recombines TRBV5-5 with TRBJ1-5; tentative D call: TRBD1 (5 bases). The V end lost 3 bases, the J end lost 3 bases, and 10 bases lay between the germline ends. This CDR3 is 14 amino acids long. The germline V gene has CDR1 SGHKS and CDR2 YYEKEE (reference sequence). Here the CDR3 reads CASSSGGTNQPQHF. In DNA form, the CDR3 reads TGTGCCAGCAGCTCAGGCGGGACCAATCAGCCCCAGCATTTT.

In its sample, this clone was seen many times. This rearrangement joins TRBV11-3 to TRBJ1-4; 7 bases agree with TRBD1. This CDR3 has 12 residues. Losses at the gene ends were 5 bases for V and 10 bases for J; bases not matched to a gene: 4. Germline V lookup: CDR1 SGHNT, CDR2 YENEEA. For the CDR3, the DNA is TGTGCCAGCAGCCAGGGGGTTGGAAAACTGTTTTTT. As protein: CASSQGVGKLFF.

This chain connects TRBV19 to TRBJ1-5; no reliable D call. This CDR3 has 15 amino acids. The germline V and J ends were trimmed by 1 base and 7 bases, with 14 bases remaining between them. Looked up from germline, CDR1 is LNHDA and CDR2 is SQIVND (reference sequence). CDR3 DNA: TGTGCCAGTAGTATAGTTGGAGGGATGTTACAGCCCCAGCATTTT. This encodes CASSIVGGMLQPQHF.

The table lists this clone with a few counts. The J gene is TRBJ2-3, the V gene TRBV11-2; D perhaps matches TRBD1 (5 bases). The CDR3 consists of 16 residues. The V end lost 5 bases, the J end lost 5 bases, and 20 bases lay between the germline ends. Per the germline V gene, CDR1 is SGHAT and CDR2 is FQNNGV. The DNA for the CDR3 is TGTGCCAGCAGCCCCACACAGGACACACGTGGAGATACGCAGTATTTT. This translates into CASSPTQDTRGDTQYF.